This TCR beta chain was recorded in a study of blood T cell repertoires in COVID-19 (dated by TCRdb to 2018 to 2021). Background for the entire study: Samples covering the acute and convalescent phases of COVID-19 were provided by collaborators in the United States, Italy and Spain. The prospective study material was composed of cDNA or gDNA derived from T cells, B-cell-depleted T cells, or PBMCs. Deeply sampled blood TCRbeta repertoires from subjects exposed to, actively infected with, or recovered from COVID-19 were included in the dataset. The repertoires were released in a freely available public database intended as a resource for research on the immune response to SARS-CoV-2. The samples were drawn from the first 160 participants of the ongoing ImmuneRACE study and from 1,254 subjects provided by 6 global collaborators. Sample metadata almost always included a de-identified subject ID, COVID-19 status, age in years and sex. Where HLA class I and class II types were available, the types were taken from metadata supplied by the sample provider, not from assay-based typing.

Findings and caveats that apply to the study as a whole: How much clinical and demographic metadata was included differed by source and by participant, and the metadata was provided uncurated.

Relative to germline, V is missing 5 bases and J is missing 4 bases, with 2 bases of the junction outside any gene match. The germline V gene supplies CDR1 MDHEN and CDR2 SYDVKM. The CDR3 covers 13 residues, taking in both the cysteine and the phenylalanine. CDR3 DNA only is kept here, 39 bases in frame from base 1. Comment on this clone: This clone's antigen is unknown. No much larger clone is present one base from it, and per-base qualities are unavailable. In the same sample, other DNA sequences code for this CDR3.

Participants in the prospective study were aged roughly 18 to 100 years, lived in approximately 26 United States geographic areas, and enrolled through a virtual design. In the prospective study, cohorts were assigned on the basis of participant-reported clinical history obtained from a screening survey and a study questionnaire. For ImmuneRACE Cohort 3, a participant was defined as recovered based on two consecutive negative NP/OP PCR tests, clearance by a healthcare professional, or resolution of symptoms. Each participant in the prospective study had whole blood, serum and a nasopharyngeal or oropharyngeal swab collected by mobile phlebotomists. Participants in the prospective study had the option to provide additional blood draws and questionnaires over an approximately 2-month period. Before DNA extraction, blood samples from the prospective study were shipped at room temperature or frozen.

TCRbeta CDR3 regions were amplified from genomic DNA using the immunoSEQ Assay, a bias-controlled multiplex PCR. In the original analysis: The number of nucleated cells in each sample was estimated by amplification of reference gene primers within the assay. To quantify the absolute abundance of each unique TCRbeta CDR3 rearrangement, sequence reads were collapsed and filtered. For each sample, productive Simpson clonality was calculated by taking the square root of Simpson's diversity index across productive rearrangements. Here the immuneACCESS table is served through TCRdb, limited to in-frame sequences with V and J called. Missing clones are a known gap in these copies; in checked studies unresolved V genes cover under half, and the rest lacks a known reason. The V and J calls and clone size are taken from that table; D and trimming were inferred from the DNA. The sample table lists hundreds of thousands of clones, over 75% of them with a count of one. The ten most abundant clones make up 1.1% of the sample.

The sequencing sample was made of PBMCs or T cells enriched from blood (not recorded which). The chain couples TRBV28 to TRBJ1-2; the junction holds 9 bases that match TRBD1. The TCR comes from a man younger than 45 who had recovered from COVID-19. The CDR3 is CASSPGQGYGYTF. At the DNA level, the sequence is TGTGCCAGCAGTCCGGGACAGGGCTATGGCTACACCTTC.